This T cell receptor (beta chain) was identified during a study of vaccination and CD4 T cells after COVID-19. Study overall: Taking of post-vaccine samples occurred a median approximately 72 days after dose two (range 14 to 241). The peptides that stimulated the cells were overlapping spike peptides from SARS-CoV-2, HCoV-NL63, HCoV-OC43 and HCoV-229E. Points from the study as a whole: Among convalescent patients, a median roughly 90% of reactive clones emerged only after vaccination.

Comment on this clonotype: As yet, its antigen is unknown.

Treatment: approximately nine-day PBMC culture with coronavirus spike peptide pools or control peptides (ViraFEST assay). IL-2 (about 10 IU/ml) and peptide pools (about 10 ug/ml) were added to cultures of approximately 2.2 million PBMCs per well. Oncomine TCR Beta short-read sequencing was applied to DNA from cultured CD4+ T cells. From the PCR reads, TCRdb called clonotypes with MiXCR, one entry per CDR3 protein. Of around 20,000 distinct CDR3 sequences listed, about 60% are singletons. The CDR3 spans 15 residues. With 6 bases removed from V and 4 bases from J, the gap between germline ends came to 15 bases.

Sequenced here: CD4+ T cells from blood, cultured in vitro, sampled after SARS-CoV-2 vaccination. The gene calls are TRBV12-3 or TRBV12-4 and TRBJ1-4; D may be TRBD1 (6 bases). The receptor comes from a human donor who had recovered from COVID-19. Written as DNA, the CDR3 is TGTGCCAGCAGACCCTCAGGGGCGGGTAATGAAAAACTGTTTTTT. It specifies CASRPSGAGNEKLFF.